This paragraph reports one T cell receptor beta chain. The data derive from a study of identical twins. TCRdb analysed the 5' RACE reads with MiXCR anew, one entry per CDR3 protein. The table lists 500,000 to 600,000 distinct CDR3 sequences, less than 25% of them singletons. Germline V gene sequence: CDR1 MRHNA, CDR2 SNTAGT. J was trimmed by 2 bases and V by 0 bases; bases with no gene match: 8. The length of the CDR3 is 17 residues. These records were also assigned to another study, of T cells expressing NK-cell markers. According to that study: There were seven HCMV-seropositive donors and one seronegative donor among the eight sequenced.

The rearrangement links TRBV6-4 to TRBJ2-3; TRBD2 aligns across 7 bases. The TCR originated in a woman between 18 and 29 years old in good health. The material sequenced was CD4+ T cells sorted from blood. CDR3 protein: CASSDSGSGVDTDTQYF. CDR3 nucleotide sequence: TGTGCCAGCAGTGACTCAGGGAGCGGGGTGGACACAGATACGCAGTATTTT.